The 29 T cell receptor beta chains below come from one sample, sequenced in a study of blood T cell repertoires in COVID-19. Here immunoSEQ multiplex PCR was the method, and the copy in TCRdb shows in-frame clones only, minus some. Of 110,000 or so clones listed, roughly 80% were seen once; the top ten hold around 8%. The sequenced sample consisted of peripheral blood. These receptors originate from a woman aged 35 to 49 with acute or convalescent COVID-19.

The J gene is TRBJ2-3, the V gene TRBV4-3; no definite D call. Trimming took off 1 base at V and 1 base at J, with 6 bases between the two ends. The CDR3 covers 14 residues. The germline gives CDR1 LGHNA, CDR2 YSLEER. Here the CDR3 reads CASSQGGRTDTQYF. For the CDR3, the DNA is TGCGCCAGCAGCCAAGGCGGCCGCACAGATACGCAGTATTTT.

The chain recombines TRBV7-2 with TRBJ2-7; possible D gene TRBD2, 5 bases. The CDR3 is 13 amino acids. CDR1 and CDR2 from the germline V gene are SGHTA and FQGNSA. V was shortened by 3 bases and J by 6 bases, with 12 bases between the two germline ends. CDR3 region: CASSFRGIGEQYF. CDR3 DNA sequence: TGTGCCAGCAGCTTCCGGGGAATCGGCGAGCAGTACTTC. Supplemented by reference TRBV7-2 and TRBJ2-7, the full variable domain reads GAGVSQSPSNKVTEKGKDVELRCDPISGHTALYWYRQSLGQGLEFLIYFQGNSAPDKSGLPSDRFSAERTGGSVSTLTIQRTQQEDSAVYLCASSFRGIGEQYFGPGTRLTVT.

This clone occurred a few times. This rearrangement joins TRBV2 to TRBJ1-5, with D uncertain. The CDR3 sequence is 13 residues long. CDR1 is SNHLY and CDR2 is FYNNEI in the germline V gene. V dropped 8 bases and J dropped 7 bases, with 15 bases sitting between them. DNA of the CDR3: TGTGCCAGCCAGCGAGAACTTGGCCAGCCCCAGCATTTT. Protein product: CASQRELGQPQHF.

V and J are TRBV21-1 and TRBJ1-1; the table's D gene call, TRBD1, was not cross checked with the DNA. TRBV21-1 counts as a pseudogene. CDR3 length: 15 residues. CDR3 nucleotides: TGTGCCAGCAGGCCCCAGGACAGGCGGAACACTGAAGCTTTCTTT. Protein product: CASRPQDRRNTEAFF.

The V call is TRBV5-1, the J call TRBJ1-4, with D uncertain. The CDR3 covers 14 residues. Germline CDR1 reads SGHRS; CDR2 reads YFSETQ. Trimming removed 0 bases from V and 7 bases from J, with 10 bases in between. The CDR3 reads CASSLAPASEKLFF. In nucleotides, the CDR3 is TGCGCCAGCAGCTTGGCTCCAGCTAGTGAAAAACTGTTTTTT.

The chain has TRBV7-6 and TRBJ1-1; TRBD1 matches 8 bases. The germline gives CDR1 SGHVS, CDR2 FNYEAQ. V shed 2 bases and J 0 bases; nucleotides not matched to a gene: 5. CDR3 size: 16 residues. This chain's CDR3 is CASSLYWDRLNTEAFF. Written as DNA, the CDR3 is TGTGCCAGCAGCTTATATTGGGACAGGTTGAACACTGAAGCTTTCTTT.

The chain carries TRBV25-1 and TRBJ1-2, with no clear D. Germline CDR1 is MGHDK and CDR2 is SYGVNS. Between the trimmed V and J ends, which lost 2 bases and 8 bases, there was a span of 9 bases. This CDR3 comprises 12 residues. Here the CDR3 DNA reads TGTGCCAGCAGTGAACTTACCCGGGGCTACACCTTC. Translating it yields CASSELTRGYTF.

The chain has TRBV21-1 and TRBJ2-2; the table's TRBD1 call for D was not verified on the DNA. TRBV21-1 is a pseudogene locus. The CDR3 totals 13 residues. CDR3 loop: CAIRTENTGELFF. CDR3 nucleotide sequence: TGTGCCATAAGGACAGAAAACACCGGGGAGCTGTTTTTT.

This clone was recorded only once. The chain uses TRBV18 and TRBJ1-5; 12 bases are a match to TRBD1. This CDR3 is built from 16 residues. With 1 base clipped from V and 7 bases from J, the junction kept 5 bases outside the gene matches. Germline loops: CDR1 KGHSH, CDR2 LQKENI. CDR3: CASSPQGQGAGQPQHF. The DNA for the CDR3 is TGTGCCAGCTCACCACAGGGACAGGGGGCGGGGCAGCCCCAGCATTTT.

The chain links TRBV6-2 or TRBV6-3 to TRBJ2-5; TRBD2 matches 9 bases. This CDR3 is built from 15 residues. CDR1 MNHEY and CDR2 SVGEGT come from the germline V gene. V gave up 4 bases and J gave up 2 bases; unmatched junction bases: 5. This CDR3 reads CASSWRGGLQETQYF. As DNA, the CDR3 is TGTGCCAGCAGTTGGCGGGGGGGTCTTCAAGAGACCCAGTACTTC.

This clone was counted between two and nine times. This CDR3 reads CASSIQGIRTNEKLFF. CDR3 bases: TGTGCCAGCAGCATTCAGGGAATTCGGACTAATGAAAAACTGTTTTTT. V gene TRBV5-8 combines with J gene TRBJ1-4; possible D gene TRBD1, 5 bases. Trimming took 4 bases from V and 2 from J, leaving 15 bases between them. Per the germline V gene, CDR1 is SGHTS and CDR2 is YDEGEE. The CDR3 is made up of 16 amino acids.

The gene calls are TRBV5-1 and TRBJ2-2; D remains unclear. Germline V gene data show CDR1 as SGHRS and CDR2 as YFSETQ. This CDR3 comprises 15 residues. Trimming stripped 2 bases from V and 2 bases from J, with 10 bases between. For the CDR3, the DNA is TGCGCCAGCAGCTTCTCGGGTCCCAACACCGGGGAGCTGTTTTTT. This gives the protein CASSFSGPNTGELFF.

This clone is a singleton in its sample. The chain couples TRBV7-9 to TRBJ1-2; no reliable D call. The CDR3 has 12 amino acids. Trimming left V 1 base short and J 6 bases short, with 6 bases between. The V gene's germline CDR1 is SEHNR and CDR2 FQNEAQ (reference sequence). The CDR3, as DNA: TGTGCCAGCAGCTTAGGCAGAAATGGCTACACCTTC. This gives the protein CASSLGRNGYTF.

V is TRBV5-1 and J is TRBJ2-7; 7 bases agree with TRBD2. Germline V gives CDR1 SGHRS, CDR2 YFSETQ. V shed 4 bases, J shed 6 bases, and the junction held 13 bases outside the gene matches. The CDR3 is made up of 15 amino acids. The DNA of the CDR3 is TGCGCCAGCAGCGGGCCACTACTGGGCGGGGGCGAGCAGTACTTC. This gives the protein CASSGPLLGGGEQYF.

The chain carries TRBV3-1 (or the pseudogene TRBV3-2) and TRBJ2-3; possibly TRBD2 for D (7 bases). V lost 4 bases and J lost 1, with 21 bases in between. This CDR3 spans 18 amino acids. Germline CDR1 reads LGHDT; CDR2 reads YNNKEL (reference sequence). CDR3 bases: TGTGCCAGCAGCCGAACATGGGGGGGGGCGGGGGGCACAGATACGCAGTATTTT. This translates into CASSRTWGGAGGTDTQYF.

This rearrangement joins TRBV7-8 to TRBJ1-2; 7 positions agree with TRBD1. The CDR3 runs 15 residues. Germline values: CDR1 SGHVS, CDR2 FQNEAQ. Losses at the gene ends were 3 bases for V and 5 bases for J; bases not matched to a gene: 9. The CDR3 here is CASSFRDSVQYGYTF. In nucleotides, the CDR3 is TGTGCCAGCAGCTTCCGGGACAGTGTTCAGTATGGCTACACCTTC.

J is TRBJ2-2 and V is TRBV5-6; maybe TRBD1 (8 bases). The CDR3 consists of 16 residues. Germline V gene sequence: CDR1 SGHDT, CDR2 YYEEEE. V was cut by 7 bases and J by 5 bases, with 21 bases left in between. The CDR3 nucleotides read TGTGCCAGCCGTGGACTAGACAGGGGAGGGACCGGGGAGCTGTTTTTT. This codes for CASRGLDRGGTGELFF.

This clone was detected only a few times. CDR3: CASSLSLGGQAAQYF. For the CDR3, the DNA is TGCGCCAGCAGCTTAAGTCTCGGAGGCCAGGCCGCGCAGTACTTC. The rearrangement uses TRBV5-1 and TRBJ2-7, with D possibly matching TRBD2 (5 bases). This CDR3 comprises 15 residues. CDR1 SGHRS and CDR2 YFSETQ come from the germline V gene. V gave up 2 bases and J gave up 9 bases, with 21 bases separating them.

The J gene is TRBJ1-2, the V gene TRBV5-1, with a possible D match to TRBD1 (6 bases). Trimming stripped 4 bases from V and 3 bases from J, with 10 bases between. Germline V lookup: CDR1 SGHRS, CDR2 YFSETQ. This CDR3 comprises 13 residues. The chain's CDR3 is CASSIQGDYGYTF. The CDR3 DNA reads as TGCGCCAGCAGCATACAGGGCGACTATGGCTACACCTTC.

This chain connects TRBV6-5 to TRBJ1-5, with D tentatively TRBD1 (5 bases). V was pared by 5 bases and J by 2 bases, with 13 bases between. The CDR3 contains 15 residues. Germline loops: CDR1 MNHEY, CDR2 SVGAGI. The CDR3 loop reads CASSPNWGGNQPQHF. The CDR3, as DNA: TGTGCCAGCAGTCCAAATTGGGGGGGCAATCAGCCCCAGCATTTT.

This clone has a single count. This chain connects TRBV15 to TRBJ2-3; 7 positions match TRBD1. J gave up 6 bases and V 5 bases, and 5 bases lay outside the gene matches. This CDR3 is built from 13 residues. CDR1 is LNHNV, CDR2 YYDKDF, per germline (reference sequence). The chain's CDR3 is CATSAGGMDTQYF. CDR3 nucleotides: TGTGCCACCAGCGCAGGGGGAATGGATACGCAGTATTTT.

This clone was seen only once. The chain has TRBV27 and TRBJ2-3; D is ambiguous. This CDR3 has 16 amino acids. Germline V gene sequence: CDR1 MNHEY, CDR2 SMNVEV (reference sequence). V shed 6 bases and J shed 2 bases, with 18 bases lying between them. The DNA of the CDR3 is TGTGCCAGCAGCAAATGGGTCACAGACCTCACAGATACGCAGTATTTT. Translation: CASSKWVTDLTDTQYF.

CDR3 nucleotide sequence: TGTGCTAGTGGTTTAGGCAGGGTCATCACTGAAGCTTTCTTT. Amino acids: CASGLGRVITEAFF. The chain combines TRBV12-5 with TRBJ1-1; a weak D match, TRBD1 (5 bases). CDR1 and CDR2 from the germline V gene are LGHNT and FRNRAP. The V gene lost 3 bases and the J gene lost 4 bases, with 12 bases spanning the gap. The CDR3 totals 14 residues.

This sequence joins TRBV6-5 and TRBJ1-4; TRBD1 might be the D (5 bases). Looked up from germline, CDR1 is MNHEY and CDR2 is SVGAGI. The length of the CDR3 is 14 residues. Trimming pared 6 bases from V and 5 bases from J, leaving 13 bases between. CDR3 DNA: TGTGCCAGCAGCCCGGCGGGGGGGAATGAAAAACTGTTTTTT. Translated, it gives CASSPAGGNEKLFF.

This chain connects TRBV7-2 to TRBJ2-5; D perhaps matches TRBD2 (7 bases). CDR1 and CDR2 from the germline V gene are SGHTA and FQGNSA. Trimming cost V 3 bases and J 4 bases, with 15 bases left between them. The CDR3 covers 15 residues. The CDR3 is CASSFRRGQGETQYF. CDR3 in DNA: TGTGCCAGCAGCTTTCGGCGGGGGCAGGGAGAGACCCAGTACTTC.

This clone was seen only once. The DNA of the CDR3 is TGCAGCGTTGTCGGCCTAAGGGACAGCTCCTCTGGAAACACCATATATTTT. Translation gives CSVVGLRDSSSGNTIYF. The rearrangement links TRBV29-1 to TRBJ1-3; TRBD1 agrees at 7 bases. This CDR3 region has 17 residues. Unmatched junction bases numbered 12, after V lost 4 bases and J lost 0 bases. In germline, CDR1 is SQVTM, CDR2 ANQGSEA. Full variable domain (remainder filled in from reference TRBV29-1 and TRBJ1-3): SAVISQKPSRDICQRGTSLTIQCQVDSQVTMMFWYRQQPGQSLTLIATANQGSEATYESGFVIDKFPISRPNLTFSTLTVSNMSPEDSSIYLCSVVGLRDSSSGNTIYFGEGSWLTVV.

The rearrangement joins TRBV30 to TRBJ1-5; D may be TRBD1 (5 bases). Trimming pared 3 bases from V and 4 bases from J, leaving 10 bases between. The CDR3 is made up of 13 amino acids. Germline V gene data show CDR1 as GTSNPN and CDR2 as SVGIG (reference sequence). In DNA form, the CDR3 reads TGTGCCTGGAGCCTGGGGGGGAATCAGCCCCAGCATTTT. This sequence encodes CAWSLGGNQPQHF.

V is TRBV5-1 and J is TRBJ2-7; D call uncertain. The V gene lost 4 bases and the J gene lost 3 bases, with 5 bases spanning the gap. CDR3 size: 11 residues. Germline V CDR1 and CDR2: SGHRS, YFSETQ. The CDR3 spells CASSPYYEQYF. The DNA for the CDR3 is TGCGCCAGCAGCCCTTACTACGAGCAGTACTTC.

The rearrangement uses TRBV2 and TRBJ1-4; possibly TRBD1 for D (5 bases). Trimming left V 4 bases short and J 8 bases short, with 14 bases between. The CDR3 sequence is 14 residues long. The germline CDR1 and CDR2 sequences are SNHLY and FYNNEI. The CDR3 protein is CASSGDFGSEKLFF. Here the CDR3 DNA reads TGTGCCAGCAGTGGGGACTTTGGGTCGGAAAAACTGTTTTTT.